This T cell receptor (beta chain) was profiled in a study of OX40 agonist ivuxolimab in advanced cancers. At the level of the whole study: Ivuxolimab was a fully human IgG2 agonistic monoclonal antibody targeting the costimulatory receptor OX40 (CD134). Intravenous ivuxolimab was administered to patients every 2 weeks at six dose levels: 0.01, 0.1, 0.3, 1.5, 3 and 10 mg/kg. Of the roughly 52 dose-escalation patients, hepatocellular carcinoma was present in some 19, melanoma in about 15, renal cell carcinoma in 9 and head and neck cancer in 9. In the dose-escalation cohort, 75% to 90% of patients were male, and the mean age was approximately 60 years with a range of roughly 23 to 79. Prior anti-PD-1, anti-PD-L1 or anti-CTLA-4 therapy was permitted, and checkpoint inhibitors had been received by about 37% of dose-escalation patients. Three dose-escalation patients achieved partial responses, one with hepatocellular carcinoma and two with cutaneous melanoma. The point of sequencing TCRbeta in the periphery was to test whether ivuxolimab changed TCR sequence diversity and drove clonal T-cell expansion. The paper reports the monotherapy dose-escalation portion (N ≈ 50 patients) of the phase I ivuxolimab trial. Study-wide findings and limitations: Clonal expansion of both CD4+ and CD8+ blood T cells was observed from baseline to week 6 at doses 0.1 to 3.0 mg/kg. Low levels of normalized T-cell clonal expansion were also seen in some patients who did not respond. In partial responders in the 0.1-3.0 mg/kg groups, normalized peripheral clonal expansion was found to be among the lowest, especially among CD8+ T cells. After ivuxolimab, CD8+ T cells had more expanded clones than CD4+ T cells on average. The antigen specificity of the clonally expanded peripheral T cells was not determined.

Patients with a history of autoimmune disease or receiving systemic immunosuppression were excluded from the trial. Peripheral blood for TCR sequencing was collected from all dose cohorts at baseline, on cycle 4 day 1, and on cycle 7 day 1. Samples were obtained from an open-label, multicenter, first-in-human phase I dose-escalation trial of ivuxolimab. Adults with locally advanced or metastatic head and neck squamous cell, hepatocellular, melanoma or renal cell carcinoma were enrolled in the trial. Before TCR sequencing, CD4+ T cells and CD8+ T cells from peripheral blood were sorted into separate populations. Genomic DNA was isolated from the sorted cells so that the TCRbeta CDR3 region could be sequenced. TCRbeta CDR3 regions were sequenced using the immunoSEQ Assay. TCRdb mirrors the immuneACCESS table, restricted to in-frame sequences. Some clones are absent from its copies; in checked studies, under half trace to an unresolved V gene, and the reason for the others is unknown. This sample gives approximately 87,000 clones in total; 88% of them show up just once. 4.1% of the sample is in the top ten clones.

CDR1 and CDR2 were assigned from the germline V gene (reference sequence) as LNHDA and SQIVND. The CDR3 holds 16 amino acids from the cysteine to the phenylalanine. This entry keeps only the CDR3 DNA: 48 bases, framed from base 1. Ends trimmed: V by 4 bases, J by 1 base; bases unmatched to a gene: 7. In the case of this clone: No antigen is known for it. No qualities accompany the bases; no much larger clone lies one base away.

The sequence came from an adult with an advanced solid tumor such as melanoma, head and neck, liver or kidney cancer. The source was CD4+ or CD8+ T cells sorted from blood, collected in a trial of the OX40 agonist ivuxolimab. Here the chain combines TRBV19 and TRBJ2-1; 7 bases in the middle match TRBD2. The DNA sequence is given as TGTGCCAGTAGTACCCAAGGACTAGTATCCTACAATGAGCAGTTCTTC. The encoded protein is CASSTQGLVSYNEQFF. Extended through the reference TRBV19 and TRBJ2-1 proteins, this CDR3 yields the full variable domain: DGGITQSPKYLFRKEGQNVTLSCEQNLNHDAMYWYRQDPGQGLRLIYYSQIVNDFQKGDIAEGYSVSREKKESFPLTVTSAQKNPTAFYLCASSTQGLVSYNEQFFGPGTRLTVL.